This T cell receptor beta chain was retrieved from a study of blood T cells in healthy people across ages. Turning to the study itself: Template switching picked up about one barcoded beta molecule for each two T cells. Study-wide points: Getting older went along with TCR beta diversity per million T cells dropping roughly linearly.

The use of a sample-barcoded 5' primer and a J-beta primer mix characterized a second PCR of roughly 6 to 12 cycles. MiXCR, run by TCRdb on the 5' RACE reads, gives a single entry per CDR3 protein. The sample has about 580,000 distinct CDR3 sequences; roughly 48% are singletons. Germline V gene lookup returns CDR1 MNHNY and CDR2 SVGAGI (reference sequence). With 7 bases removed from V and 11 bases from J, the gap between germline ends came to 14 bases. The CDR3 is 11 amino acids. This clonotype was seen many times. Its antigen remains unidentified. Since a much larger clone is just one base distant, this may be a read error. Researchers isolated at least 6.5 million PBMCs per sample. Extractions gave at least 5.5 micrograms of total RNA per sample.

The gene calls are TRBV6-6 and TRBJ2-5; D ambiguous. Sequencing was performed on blood. This TCR was sampled from a man older than 75 in good health. In DNA form, the CDR3 reads TGTGCCAGCACCCACTCGAATGAGCAGTACTTC. Protein: CASTHSNEQYF.